The next 15 T cell receptor beta chains were all read from a single sample in a study of HIV-infected patients and healthy controls. Reverse transcription used around 500 ng RNA and constant-region primers for alpha and beta. Alpha and beta chain libraries were made separately by chain-specific third strand synthesis with multiplexing indices. TCRdb independently ran MiXCR on the 5' RACE reads; one entry per CDR3 protein. The top ten clones hold approximately 3.7% of a sample with approximately 10,000 distinct CDR3 sequences, less than 10% of them seen once. Whole blood was used without fractionation, so all unsorted peripheral T cells were included. Sequencing was done on a sample of blood. Receptors were obtained from an adult in good health.

This clonotype was detected ten times or more. The chain joins TRBV7-2 to TRBJ2-7, with D possibly being TRBD1 (5 bases). The V gene's germline CDR1 is SGHTA and CDR2 FQGNSA. Trimming left V 1 base short and J 6 bases short, with 10 bases between. The CDR3 loop spans 13 amino acids. As DNA, the CDR3 is TGTGCCAGCAGCTTAGGGCAGGGAACCGAGCAGTACTTC. This encodes CASSLGQGTEQYF. Looking up the rest from reference TRBV7-2 and TRBJ2-7 gives the full variable domain: GAGVSQSPSNKVTEKGKDVELRCDPISGHTALYWYRQSLGQGLEFLIYFQGNSAPDKSGLPSDRFSAERTGGSVSTLTIQRTQQEDSAVYLCASSLGQGTEQYFGPGTRLTVT.

The J gene is TRBJ2-7, the V gene TRBV5-1, with D possibly being TRBD1 (5 bases). The CDR3 consists of 13 residues. Germline V CDR1 and CDR2: SGHRS, YFSETQ. The V end lost 0 bases, the J end lost 5 bases, and 9 bases lay between the germline ends. As DNA, the CDR3 is TGCGCCAGCAGCTTGGTCCAGGGCGACGAGCAGTACTTC. Its protein is CASSLVQGDEQYF.

The rearrangement links TRBV7-2 to TRBJ1-4; 10 bases align to TRBD1. The CDR3 runs 16 residues. Germline V gives CDR1 SGHTA, CDR2 FQGNSA. Unmatched junction bases numbered 7, after V lost 2 bases and J lost 7 bases. The CDR3 protein is CASSLFTTGGGEKLFF. In DNA, the CDR3 is TGTGCCAGCAGCTTATTTACGACAGGGGGCGGTGAAAAACTGTTTTTT.

Many counts were recorded for this clonotype. The J gene is TRBJ2-1, the V gene TRBV15; TRBD2 agrees at 8 bases. Per the germline V gene, CDR1 is LNHNV and CDR2 is YYDKDF (reference sequence). The CDR3 runs 16 residues. V was pared by 4 bases and J by 3 bases, with 8 bases of the junction left unmatched. The CDR3 DNA reads as TGTGCCACCAGCACGATGCGGGGGGCAGGCTACAATGAGCAGTTCTTC. Translated, it gives CATSTMRGAGYNEQFF.

The genes are TRBV20-1 and TRBJ2-2; perhaps TRBD2 as D (6 bases). The CDR3 length is 14 residues. CDR1 is DFQATT, CDR2 SNEGSKA, per germline (reference sequence). Trimming left V 2 bases short and J 6 bases short, with 13 bases between. CDR3 residues: CSARIRLDAGELFF. CDR3 in DNA: TGCAGTGCTAGAATTCGACTAGATGCCGGGGAGCTGTTTTTT.

This clonotype was recorded at least ten times. The chain carries TRBV12-3 or TRBV12-4 and TRBJ1-1; 8 bases agree with TRBD1. The CDR3 runs to 15 residues. V lost 6 bases to trimming and J lost 2 bases; unmatched junction nucleotides: 8. The CDR3: CASSTDRGHNTEAFF. For the CDR3, the DNA is TGTGCCAGCAGCACCGACAGGGGACATAACACTGAAGCTTTCTTT.

In this sample, this clonotype turned up many times. The V gene is TRBV7-2, the J gene TRBJ1-3; D remains ambiguous. V shed 1 base and J shed 0 bases, with 13 bases lying between them. CDR3 length: 17 amino acids. Germline V gene data show CDR1 as SGHTA and CDR2 as FQGNSA. CDR3 loop: CASSLGPPATSGNTIYF. CDR3 DNA: TGTGCCAGCAGCTTAGGGCCGCCAGCGACCTCTGGAAACACCATATATTTT.

This clonotype has a count of ten or more. This chain joins TRBV12-3 or TRBV12-4 and TRBJ1-5; possible D gene TRBD1, 5 bases. This CDR3 is built from 15 residues. V was shortened by 0 bases and J by 7 bases, with 13 bases between the two germline ends. This CDR3 is CASSLARGVGQPQHF. The CDR3 DNA sequence: TGTGCCAGCAGTTTAGCTCGGGGGGTAGGGCAGCCCCAGCATTTT.

Many counts were recorded for this clonotype. The chain employs TRBV12-3 or TRBV12-4 and TRBJ2-3, with D uncertain. CDR3 length: 14 amino acids. Trimming left V 5 bases short and J 5 bases short, with 14 bases between. This chain's CDR3 is CASSPVGARDTQYF. The CDR3 DNA sequence: TGTGCCAGCAGTCCCGTAGGCGCCCGAGATACGCAGTATTTT.

This clonotype is labeled as medium-sized. The chain links TRBV7-9 to TRBJ1-1, with 9 nucleotides matching TRBD1. This CDR3 is built from 15 residues. From germline, CDR1 is SEHNR and CDR2 FQNEAQ (reference sequence). Losses at the gene ends were 5 bases for V and 1 base for J; bases not matched to a gene: 5. CDR3 DNA: TGTGCCAGCAGCCCGCGGGACAGGGAGAACACTGAAGCTTTCTTT. The encoded protein is CASSPRDRENTEAFF. Combining the CDR3 with reference TRBV7-9 and TRBJ1-1 gives the whole variable domain DTGVSQNPRHKITKRGQNVTFRCDPISEHNRLYWYRQTLGQGPEFLTYFQNEAQLEKSRLLSDRFSAERPKGSFSTLEIQRTEQGDSAMYLCASSPRDRENTEAFFGQGTRLTVV.

This clonotype was observed a handful of times. The chain is built from TRBV7-8 and TRBJ2-6; a possible D gene is TRBD2 (6 bases). Germline CDR1 reads SGHVS; CDR2 reads FQNEAQ. The CDR3 consists of 15 residues. The V and J ends lost 3 bases and 2 bases respectively, with 8 bases between them. CDR3 sequence: CASSFRGTGANVLTF. The CDR3 DNA is TGTGCCAGCAGCTTTCGGGGGACTGGGGCCAACGTCCTGACTTTC.

The chain has TRBV20-1 and TRBJ2-3; D ambiguous. V lost 5 bases and J lost 0, with 6 bases in between. Germline assignment: CDR1 DFQATT and CDR2 SNEGSKA (reference sequence). This CDR3 is built from 12 residues. CDR3 DNA: TGCAGTGCTCCCCCAAGCACAGATACGCAGTATTTT. Amino acid sequence: CSAPPSTDTQYF.

By its share, this clonotype is medium-sized. V usage is TRBV7-9 and J usage is TRBJ1-5; D is unresolved. The germline V gene has CDR1 SEHNR and CDR2 FQNEAQ (reference sequence). The CDR3 extends over 14 amino acids. The ends were cut back, 1 base at V and 7 bases at J, with 11 bases in the middle. CDR3 sequence (DNA): TGTGCCAGCAGCTTAGAGGGTATCAGACAGCCCCAGCATTTT. Protein product: CASSLEGIRQPQHF.

Relative to its sample, this clonotype is medium-sized. The rearrangement links TRBV19 to TRBJ1-5; D is undetermined. Germline-derived CDR1 and CDR2 are LNHDA and SQIVND (reference sequence). This CDR3 is 13 amino acids long. Between the trimmed V and J ends, which lost 4 bases and 4 bases, there was a span of 8 bases. DNA of the CDR3: TGTGCCAGTAGTAAGGCAATTAATCAGCCCCAGCATTTT. Its protein product is CASSKAINQPQHF.

In its sample, this clonotype is medium-sized. CDR3 region: CASSSVGAFF. The CDR3 nucleotides read TGTGCCAGCAGTTCGGTGGGAGCTTTCTTT. This rearrangement joins TRBV12-3 or TRBV12-4 to TRBJ1-1; D unclear. Trimming took off 4 bases at V and 10 bases at J, with 7 bases between the two ends. There are 10 residues in the CDR3.